Reported below is one T cell receptor (beta chain). Its antigen has not been determined. Inclusive of the bounding cysteine and phenylalanine, the CDR3 is 15 residues long. No coding sequence is recorded. Looking up the germline V gene yields CDR1 SQVTM and CDR2 ANQGSEA. This record belongs to a study of T cells expressing NK-cell markers (TCRdb year 2020). For the wider study: About 8 donors provided sorted CD3+CD56+NKG2C+, CD3+CD56+NKG2C- and CD3+CD56-NKG2C+ T-cell subsets, whose TCR beta-chain repertoires were profiled. Seven of the eight sequenced donors were HCMV-seropositive and one was HCMV-seronegative. Randomly selected healthy volunteers, three men and five women, were used as the eight sequenced donors. Sequencing of the libraries produced 2 x 150 bp reads on Illumina HiSeq 2000/2500, MiSeq or NextSeq. What the work shows at the level of the full study, not this receptor alone: In 5 to 7 donors, the dominant CD3+CD56+NKG2C+ clonotypes were found to rank among the top 10 CD8+ clonotypes and to make up about 1.0-7.5% of CD8+ T cells. Those dominant clonotypes were again the most abundant among CD3+CD56-NKG2C+ cells in a handful of donors, at about 28.3-65%. Whether the expanded NKG2C-expressing T cell clones were specific for HCMV antigens was left unclear.

Sequencing instrument: Illumina HiSeq 2000. TCR beta cDNA libraries were made by 5'RACE template switching that added a universal primer site and unique molecular identifiers. Synthesis of cDNA was primed from the TCR beta constant segment and was followed by two consecutive PCR amplification steps. The original pipeline was this. MIGEC was used to demultiplex reads and group reads by UMI, and MiTCR was used to assemble and quantify clonotypes. Only TCR cDNA sequences supported by at least two reads were kept to exclude erroneous sequences. The tcR package was used for downstream repertoire analysis, and clonotypes were matched across fractions by CDR3 nucleotide sequence plus V segment. VDJmatch was used to annotate antigen specificity against VDJdb, with one amino acid substitution in CDR3 allowed. Once TCRdb had reprocessed the reads, it stored one entry per CDR3 protein sequence and supplied no DNA. These V and J calls originate from TCRdb's pipeline instead of the authors' own analysis. The table for this sample shows roughly 430,000 distinct CDR3 sequences. Of the sample, less than 7.5% is held by the ten largest clones.

To determine HCMV serostatus, a commercial ELISA kit was used to detect HCMV-specific IgG in serum. Peripheral blood mononuclear cells were isolated from blood by Ficoll density gradient centrifugation. Sequenced sample: blood T cells: a sorted CD56 or NKG2C T cell subset, CD4+ or CD8+ T cells, or bulk PBMC T cells (not recorded which). Recombination connected TRBV29-1 to TRBJ2-7; there is no DNA to check the TCRdb D call of TRBD1. The clonotype was recovered from a woman between 18 and 75 years old in good health. The CDR3 corresponds to CSVEKSTEFSYEQYF.